This TCR beta chain is drawn from a study of shared clonotypes between healthy human individuals. CD45RO-negative cells were positively selected for CCR7, leaving out terminally differentiated effector memory CD45RA+ cells. Whole-study findings and limits: Larger estimated richness was generally seen in naive subsets than in memory subsets.

Remarks on this clone: The antigen remains unidentified.

The data were produced by immunoSEQ multiplex PCR, yet TCRdb's version contains in-frame clones alone and is incomplete. The profile shows about 820,000 clones, 90% to 95% of them singletons. The CDR3 has 13 amino acids. CDR1 is SGHAT, CDR2 FQNNGV, per germline. The V gene lost 6 bases and the J gene lost 5 bases, with 12 bases spanning the gap. The chain couples TRBV11-2 to TRBJ2-3, with D uncertain. The sample taken for sequencing was naive CD8+ T cells sorted from blood. This sequence originates from a man aged 30-40 years in good health. CDR3 nucleotide sequence: TGTGCCAGCAGTCCATTTTGGGGAGATACGCAGTATTTT. It codes for CASSPFWGDTQYF.